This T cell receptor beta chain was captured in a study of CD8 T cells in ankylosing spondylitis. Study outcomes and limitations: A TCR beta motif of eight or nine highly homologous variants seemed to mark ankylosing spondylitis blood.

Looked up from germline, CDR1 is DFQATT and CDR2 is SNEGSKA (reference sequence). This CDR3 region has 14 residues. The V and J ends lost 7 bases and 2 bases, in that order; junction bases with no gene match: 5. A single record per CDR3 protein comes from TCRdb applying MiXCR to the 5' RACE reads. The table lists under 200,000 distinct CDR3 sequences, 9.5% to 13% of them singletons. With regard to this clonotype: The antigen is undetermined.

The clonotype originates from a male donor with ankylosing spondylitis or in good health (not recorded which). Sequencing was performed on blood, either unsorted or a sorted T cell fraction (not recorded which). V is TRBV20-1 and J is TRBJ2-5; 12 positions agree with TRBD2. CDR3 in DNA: TGCAGTGGGACTAGCGGGGCGATACAAGAGACCCAGTACTTC. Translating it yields CSGTSGAIQETQYF.